These 2 T cell receptor beta chains were sequenced from one sample in a study of shared clonotypes between healthy human individuals. Some clones are missing from TCRdb's copy, which holds only in-frame ones; the method was immunoSEQ multiplex PCR. The repertoire includes 400,000 to 500,000 clones, roughly 85% of them detected once, and approximately 12% sits in the top ten. What was sequenced was PBMCs. The source is a woman aged 40 to 49 in good health. Some clones in this sample may be carry-over from other donors' samples.

The chain joins TRBV6-4 to TRBJ2-5; 9 nucleotides align to TRBD2. Germline V gene data show CDR1 as MRHNA and CDR2 as SNTAGT. This CDR3 region has 18 residues. Trimming at V came to 2 bases and at J to 5 bases, leaving 15 bases not matched to a gene. CDR3: CASSDGREGLTKLETQYF. The CDR3 region has the DNA TGTGCCAGCAGTGACGGGCGGGAGGGCCTGACTAAGCTGGAGACCCAGTACTTC.

The chain joins TRBV7-2 to TRBJ2-5; possible D gene TRBD1, 6 bases. In germline, CDR1 is SGHTA, CDR2 FQGNSA. The CDR3 has 13 amino acids. Trimming cost V 3 bases and J 4 bases, with 9 bases left between them. As DNA, the CDR3 is TGTGCCAGCAGCTTTGGACAGCGAGAGACCCAGTACTTC. It specifies CASSFGQRETQYF.